This paragraph reports one T cell receptor beta chain. What it binds is not known. CDR1 MNHNS and CDR2 SASEGT come from the germline V gene. This CDR3 region has 15 residues. With 6 bases clipped from V and 1 base from J, the junction kept 6 bases outside the gene matches. This record comes from a study of OX40 agonist ivuxolimab in advanced cancers. Study overall: Antecedent anti-PD-1, anti-PD-L1 or anti-CTLA-4 therapy was permissible, with under 50% having received some.

Overall study results and limits: Expansion of clones was among the lowest in partial responders at 0.1-3.0 mg/kg. On average, CD8+ T cells showed a greater number of expanded clones than CD4+.

Sequencing was performed with immunoSEQ multiplex PCR; in TCRdb, only in-frame clones are kept and a portion is missing. The sample yields about 68,000 clones, 90% to 95% seen once. Samples were taken at baseline and on day 1 of cycles 4 and 7. This TCR was recovered from an adult with an advanced solid tumor such as melanoma, head and neck, liver or kidney cancer. The sample was CD4+ or CD8+ T cells sorted from blood, taken in a trial of the OX40 agonist ivuxolimab. J is TRBJ2-3 and V is TRBV6-1; 8 bases are a match to TRBD1. In nucleotides, the CDR3 is TGTGCCAGCAGAGGACAGGGTTCAGGCACAGATACGCAGTATTTT. Translating it yields CASRGQGSGTDTQYF.